This T cell receptor (beta chain) derives from a study of blood T cell repertoires in COVID-19. The V end was cut by 4 bases, the J end by 6 bases, with 22 bases between. The germline V gene encodes CDR1 MGHRA and CDR2 YSYEKL. This CDR3 has 17 amino acids. This clone was observed a handful of times. The table came from immunoSEQ multiplex PCR; TCRdb's copy has only in-frame clones and leaves some out. The sample includes roughly 410,000 clones, about 89% seen only once; the top ten take 2% to 2.5%. This receptor was obtained from a woman aged 55-69 years with COVID-19, enrolled during active disease. Sequencing was performed on peripheral blood. This chain uses TRBV4-1 with TRBJ1-5; a possible D gene is TRBD1 (5 bases). CDR3 residues: CASSPPRGPGKGQPQHF. The CDR3 DNA sequence: TGCGCCAGCAGCCCCCCGCGTGGTCCAGGGAAGGGTCAGCCCCAGCATTTT.